The sequence of this T cell receptor (beta chain) was determined in a study of blood T cell repertoires in COVID-19. In the study overall: From the United States, Italy and Spain came samples of acute and convalescent COVID-19. T cells, B-cell-depleted T cells, or PBMCs supplied cDNA or gDNA.

Original handling: Nucleated cell counts were estimated from reference gene primer amplification. Some clones are missing from TCRdb's copy, which holds only in-frame ones; the method was immunoSEQ multiplex PCR. The D gene and trimming were derived from the DNA, and the V and J assignments and clone size from that table. In the table there are more than 200,000 clones, 75% to 90% of which are singletons. The CDR3 has 12 amino acids. Germline V gene data show CDR1 as SGHTS and CDR2 as YDEGEE. V was trimmed by 0 bases and J by 6 bases, leaving 6 bases between them. This chain connects TRBV5-8 to TRBJ1-1; D uncertain. This clonotype was obtained from a man under 40 with active or convalescent COVID-19. Sequencing was carried out using peripheral blood. CDR3 nucleotides: TGTGCCAGCAGCTTGGGAGTGGCTGAAGCTTTCTTT. Translated: CASSLGVAEAFF.